The sequence of this TCR beta chain was determined in a study of cytomegalovirus exposure and HLA in healthy donors. Researchers ran the PCR with 60 Vbeta and 13 Jbeta primers. The assay was immunoSEQ multiplex PCR, and TCRdb's table has in-frame clones only and misses some. Here the sample spans 100,000 to 150,000 clones, 65% to 80% being singletons. The receptor comes from a male donor in good health and CMV-seropositive. What was sequenced was PBMCs.

Here the CDR3 reads CASSPWTGTKANYGYTF. The CDR3 nucleotides are TGTGCCAGTAGTCCCTGGACAGGGACAAAGGCTAACTATGGCTACACCTTC. The chain uses TRBV19 and TRBJ1-2; 8 bases are shared with TRBD1. CDR1 and CDR2 (germline): LNHDA, SQIVND (reference sequence). V gave up 5 bases and J gave up 0 bases; unmatched junction bases: 11. The CDR3 has 17 amino acids.